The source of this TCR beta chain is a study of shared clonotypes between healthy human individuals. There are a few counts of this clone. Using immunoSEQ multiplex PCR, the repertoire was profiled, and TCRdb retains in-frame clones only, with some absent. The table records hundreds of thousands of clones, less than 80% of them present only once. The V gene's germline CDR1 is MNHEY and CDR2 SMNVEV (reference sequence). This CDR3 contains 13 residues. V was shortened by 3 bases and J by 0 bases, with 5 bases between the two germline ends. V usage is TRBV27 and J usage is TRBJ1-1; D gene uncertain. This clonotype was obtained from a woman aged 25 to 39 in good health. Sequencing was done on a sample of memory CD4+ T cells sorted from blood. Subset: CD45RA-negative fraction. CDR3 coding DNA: TGTGCCAGCAGTTTGGGAATGAACACTGAAGCTTTCTTT. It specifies CASSLGMNTEAFF.